These 22 T cell receptor beta chains originate from one sample sequenced in a study of blood T cell repertoires in COVID-19. The protocol was immunoSEQ multiplex PCR, while the TCRdb copy is restricted to in-frame clones and leaves out a portion. The data show 200,000 to 300,000 clones, with about 79% seen just once and 2% to 2.5% held by the top ten. The sample consisted of peripheral blood. These receptors all stem from a man in his forties who had recovered from COVID-19.

The CDR3 region is CASSLLGQGVSGELFF. Here the CDR3 DNA reads TGCGCCAGCAGCTTGTTGGGACAGGGGGTGAGCGGGGAGCTGTTTTTT. The chain combines TRBV5-1 with TRBJ2-2; 11 bases are a match to TRBD1. Germline lookup yields CDR1 SGHRS and CDR2 YFSETQ. V trimming: 1 base; J trimming: 7 bases; junction bases outside the gene matches: 6. The CDR3 is made up of 16 amino acids.

This sequence joins TRBV30 and TRBJ1-5; D perhaps matches TRBD1 (5 bases). Germline V gives CDR1 GTSNPN, CDR2 SVGIG (reference sequence). V was cut by 7 bases and J by 4 bases, with 11 bases left in between. The CDR3 contains 12 residues. CDR3 bases: TGTGCCTCTGGCCGGGGGAATCAGCCCCAGCATTTT. Residues: CASGRGNQPQHF.

This chain links TRBV19 with TRBJ1-3, with a weak D call TRBD1 (5 bases). The CDR3 runs 16 residues. Germline V gene lookup returns CDR1 LNHDA and CDR2 SQIVND (reference sequence). The germline V and J ends were trimmed by 9 bases and 3 bases, with 21 bases remaining between them. The CDR3 coding sequence is TGTGCCAGGTGTATAGTTGGGGCGAGCCTTGGAAACACCATATATTTT. Amino acids: CARCIVGASLGNTIYF.

The V and J genes are TRBV5-6 and TRBJ2-3; D is perhaps TRBD2 (5 bases). The V gene lost 4 bases and the J gene lost 2 bases, with 14 bases spanning the gap. The CDR3 is made up of 15 amino acids. Germline CDR1 is SGHDT and CDR2 is YYEEEE. Written as DNA, the CDR3 is TGTGCCAGCAGCATAGGACTTACAGCCACAGATACGCAGTATTTT. Protein product: CASSIGLTATDTQYF.

The V and J genes are TRBV7-2 and TRBJ2-1, with D hard to call. Germline loops: CDR1 SGHTA, CDR2 FQGNSA. This CDR3 contains 15 residues. V was shortened by 1 base and J by 6 bases, with 13 bases between the two germline ends. CDR3 sequence: CASSLGRVVGNEQFF. CDR3 in DNA: TGTGCCAGCAGCTTAGGACGGGTAGTAGGCAATGAGCAGTTCTTC.

This chain links TRBV7-2 with TRBJ2-5, with D possibly being TRBD2 (6 bases). V lost 5 bases, J lost 5 bases, and 15 bases lay in between. The CDR3 totals 14 residues. CDR1 and CDR2 (germline): SGHTA, FQGNSA. The CDR3 nucleotides are TGTGCCAGCAGCATCAATAGAGGAGGGGAGACCCAGTACTTC. Amino acid sequence: CASSINRGGETQYF.

The V and J genes are TRBV21-1 and TRBJ1-1. TRBV21-1 is listed as a pseudogene. The CDR3 sequence is 14 residues long. In DNA form, the CDR3 reads TGTGCCAGCAGCAAAGGGGGGGGATTCACTGAAGCTTTCTTT. Translating it yields CASSKGGGFTEAFF.

This chain joins TRBV2 and TRBJ2-2, with 7 bases matching TRBD1. Germline V gene data show CDR1 as SNHLY and CDR2 as FYNNEI. Trimming at V came to 1 base and at J to 1 base, leaving 0 bases not matched to a gene. The CDR3 covers 15 residues. This CDR3 is CASSEGTGNTGELFF. DNA of the CDR3: TGTGCCAGCAGTGAAGGGACAGGGAACACCGGGGAGCTGTTTTTT.

The gene calls are TRBV19 and TRBJ2-4, with TRBD2 as a possible D gene (6 bases). Trimming took off 2 bases at V and 6 bases at J, with 11 bases between the two ends. Germline V gene data show CDR1 as LNHDA and CDR2 as SQIVND (reference sequence). The CDR3 sequence is 14 residues long. The CDR3 coding sequence is TGTGCCAGTAGTATATCGGGGACTTCAAACATTCAGTACTTC. This translates into CASSISGTSNIQYF.

This chain joins TRBV29-1 and TRBJ2-7; tentative D call: TRBD2 (6 bases). Germline V gene data show CDR1 as SQVTM and CDR2 as ANQGSEA. V was pared by 4 bases and J by 5 bases, with 18 bases between. This CDR3 comprises 14 residues. The CDR3 is CSVAGMEGSHEQYF. CDR3 DNA sequence: TGCAGCGTTGCTGGGATGGAGGGGTCCCACGAGCAGTACTTC.

This clone was seen a single time. The V gene is TRBV30, the J gene TRBJ1-2; D is possibly TRBD1 (6 bases). Trimming removed 2 bases from V and 4 bases from J, with 17 bases in between. The length of the CDR3 is 15 residues. In germline, CDR1 is GTSNPN, CDR2 SVGIG (reference sequence). The CDR3 protein is CAWSQRGGQPYGYTF. The CDR3, as DNA: TGTGCCTGGAGTCAGAGGGGGGGGCAACCCTATGGCTACACCTTC.

This clone was counted at least ten times. The rearrangement links TRBV29-1 to TRBJ1-3; the D is unclear. V shed 5 bases and J shed 0 bases, with 8 bases lying between them. There are 13 residues in the CDR3. From germline, CDR1 is SQVTM and CDR2 ANQGSEA. CDR3 sequence: CSVWTISGNTIYF. CDR3 sequence (DNA): TGCAGCGTTTGGACTATCTCTGGAAACACCATATATTTT.

The chain recombines TRBV10-3 with TRBJ1-1; D is possibly TRBD1 (5 bases). The CDR3 runs 12 residues. Germline V gives CDR1 ENHRY, CDR2 SYGVKD. The V and J ends lost 11 bases and 1 base respectively, with 11 bases between them. DNA for the CDR3: TGTGCCGGGGGGACGGCGAACACTGAAGCTTTCTTT. Translated: CAGGTANTEAFF.

CDR3 sequence (DNA): TGTGCCACCCGACAGGGTTTGGCTAATGAAAAACTGTTTTTT. Translating gives CATRQGLANEKLFF. The chain combines TRBV15 with TRBJ1-4, with 7 bases that match TRBD1. The length of the CDR3 is 14 residues. Germline CDR1 reads LNHNV; CDR2 reads YYDKDF (reference sequence). Trimming at V came to 8 bases and at J to 3 bases, leaving 6 bases not matched to a gene.

V is TRBV30 and J is TRBJ1-1; no firm D call. The V and J ends lost 0 bases and 5 bases respectively, with 10 bases between them. The germline V gene has CDR1 GTSNPN and CDR2 SVGIG (reference sequence). The CDR3 runs 13 residues. CDR3 amino acids: CAWSVSGGTEAFF. The DNA of the CDR3 is TGTGCCTGGAGTGTATCCGGAGGGACTGAAGCTTTCTTT.

This clone was seen once. The chain carries TRBV5-1 and TRBJ2-7; 12 bases map to TRBD2. There are 15 residues in the CDR3. CDR1 is SGHRS, CDR2 YFSETQ, per germline. V lost 4 bases and J lost 3; bases outside the gene matches: 5. The CDR3 here is CASSQLAGGDYEQYF. In nucleotides, the CDR3 is TGCGCCAGCAGCCAGCTAGCGGGAGGGGACTACGAGCAGTACTTC.

CDR3 loop: CASSLAVGVMEQFF. For the CDR3, the DNA is TGCGCCAGCAGCTTGGCCGTCGGGGTCATGGAGCAGTTCTTC. The chain carries TRBV5-1 and TRBJ2-1, with D possibly matching TRBD2 (5 bases). CDR3 length equals 14 residues. Germline V gene data show CDR1 as SGHRS and CDR2 as YFSETQ. V dropped 0 bases and J dropped 10 bases, with 14 bases sitting between them.

The chain employs TRBV2 and TRBJ2-7, with TRBD2 matching 12 bases. Germline V gives CDR1 SNHLY, CDR2 FYNNEI. With 6 bases clipped from V and 4 bases from J, the junction kept 4 bases outside the gene matches. The CDR3 runs to 14 residues. The CDR3 sequence is CASRELAGGYEQYF. CDR3 nucleotides: TGTGCCAGCAGGGAACTAGCGGGGGGTTACGAGCAGTACTTC.

The chain couples TRBV21-1 to TRBJ1-1; TRBD1, as called in the table, went unchecked against the DNA. TRBV21-1 is designated a pseudogene. The CDR3 contains 15 residues. DNA for the CDR3: TGTGCCAGCAGCGCAAAGGGACAGCCGAACACTGAAGCTTTCTTT. Amino acid sequence: CASSAKGQPNTEAFF.

This chain connects TRBV9 to TRBJ2-1, with 14 bases fitting TRBD2. With V trimmed by 3 bases and J by 5 bases, 7 bases remained unmatched. This CDR3 spans 17 amino acids. The germline gives CDR1 SGDLS, CDR2 YYNGEE. CDR3: CASSAGTSGSFHNEQFF. CDR3 nucleotides: TGTGCCAGCAGCGCCGGGACTAGCGGGAGTTTCCACAATGAGCAGTTCTTC.

The V and J genes are TRBV3-1 (or the pseudogene TRBV3-2) and TRBJ2-7, with D possibly matching TRBD1 (6 bases). The CDR3 is made up of 14 amino acids. Per germline, CDR1 LGHDT and CDR2 YNNKEL (reference sequence). The V end was cut by 5 bases, the J end by 0 bases, with 11 bases between. The CDR3 region is CASSGVRGSYEQYF. DNA of the CDR3: TGTGCCAGCAGCGGGGTCAGGGGCTCCTACGAGCAGTACTTC.

V is TRBV6-5 and J is TRBJ1-1; 9 nucleotides agree with TRBD1. V gave up 2 bases and J gave up 5 bases; unmatched junction bases: 3. The CDR3 has 14 amino acids. The germline V gene has CDR1 MNHEY and CDR2 SVGAGI. CDR3 sequence: CASSYGTGITEAFF. CDR3 in DNA: TGTGCCAGCAGTTACGGGACAGGGATAACTGAAGCTTTCTTT.